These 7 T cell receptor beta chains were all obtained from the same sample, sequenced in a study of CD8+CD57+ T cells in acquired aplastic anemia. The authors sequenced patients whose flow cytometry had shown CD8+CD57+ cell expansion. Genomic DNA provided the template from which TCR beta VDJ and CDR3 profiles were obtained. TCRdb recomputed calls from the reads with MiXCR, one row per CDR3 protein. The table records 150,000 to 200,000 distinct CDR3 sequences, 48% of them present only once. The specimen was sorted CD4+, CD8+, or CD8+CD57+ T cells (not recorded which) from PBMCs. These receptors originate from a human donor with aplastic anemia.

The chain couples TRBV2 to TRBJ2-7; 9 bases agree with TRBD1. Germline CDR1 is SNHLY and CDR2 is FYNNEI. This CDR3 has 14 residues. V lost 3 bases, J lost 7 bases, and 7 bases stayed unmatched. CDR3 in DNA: TGTGCCAGCAGTGAGCCCTGGACAGGGGATGAGCAGTACTTC. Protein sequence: CASSEPWTGDEQYF.

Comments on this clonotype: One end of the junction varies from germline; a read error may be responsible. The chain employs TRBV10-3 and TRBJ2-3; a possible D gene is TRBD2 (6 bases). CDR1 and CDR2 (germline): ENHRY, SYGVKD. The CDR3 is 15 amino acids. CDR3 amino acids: CASSQLAEGPGTQYF. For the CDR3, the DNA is TGTGCCAGCAGTCAACTAGCTGAAGGGCCCGGTACGCAGTATTTT.

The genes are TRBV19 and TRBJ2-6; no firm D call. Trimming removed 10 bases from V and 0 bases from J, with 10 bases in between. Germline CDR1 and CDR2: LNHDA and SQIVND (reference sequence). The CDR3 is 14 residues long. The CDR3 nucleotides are TGTGCCACGATCGACATCTCTGGGGCCAACGTCCTGACTTTC. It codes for CATIDISGANVLTF.

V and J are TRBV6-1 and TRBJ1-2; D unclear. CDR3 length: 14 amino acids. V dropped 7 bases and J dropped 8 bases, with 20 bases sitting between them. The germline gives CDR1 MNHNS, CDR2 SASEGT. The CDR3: CASTRTRVAGGYTF. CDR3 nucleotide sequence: TGTGCCAGCACTCGCACACGAGTCGCAGGAGGCTACACCTTC.

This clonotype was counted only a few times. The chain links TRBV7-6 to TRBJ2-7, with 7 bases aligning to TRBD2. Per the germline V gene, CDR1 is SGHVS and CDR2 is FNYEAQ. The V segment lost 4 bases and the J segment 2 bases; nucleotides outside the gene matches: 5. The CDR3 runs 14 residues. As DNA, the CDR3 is TGTGCCAGCAGCTCCCAGGCGGGGGCCTACGAGCAGTACTTC. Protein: CASSSQAGAYEQYF.

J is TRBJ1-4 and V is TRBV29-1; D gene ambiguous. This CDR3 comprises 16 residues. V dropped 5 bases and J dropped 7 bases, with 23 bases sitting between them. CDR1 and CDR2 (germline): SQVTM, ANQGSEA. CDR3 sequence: CSVLLHAAGSGEKLFF. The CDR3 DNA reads TGCAGCGTTTTACTACACGCAGCGGGGTCGGGTGAAAAACTGTTTTTT.

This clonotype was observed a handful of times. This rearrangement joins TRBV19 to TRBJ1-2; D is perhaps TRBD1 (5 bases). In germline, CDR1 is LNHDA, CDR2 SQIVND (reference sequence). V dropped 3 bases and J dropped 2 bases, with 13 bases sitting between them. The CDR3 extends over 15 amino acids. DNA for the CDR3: TGTGCCAGTAGTATCCGGGGGTGGGACAACTATGGCTACACCTTC. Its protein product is CASSIRGWDNYGYTF.